This T cell receptor (beta chain) was sequenced for a study of T-cell reconstitution after alpha-beta-depleted transplantation in children. Germline assignment: CDR1 SGHRS and CDR2 YFSETQ. The CDR3 spans 17 residues. V dropped 0 bases and J dropped 2; count of bases not matched to a gene: 8. Unique molecular identifiers tagged the TCRbeta library. TCRdb recomputed calls from the PCR reads with MiXCR, one row per CDR3 protein. Counted here are about 350,000 distinct CDR3 sequences, around 16% occurring once; the ten biggest clones make up around 38%. This specimen consisted of PBMCs, mostly from graft donor cells, obtained 360 days after TCRalphabeta/CD19-depleted stem cell transplant. The chain uses TRBV5-1 and TRBJ1-5, with 7 nucleotides matching TRBD1. The clonotype comes from a male patient aged 2-15 years who had a stem cell transplant for acute lymphoblastic leukemia, so the T cells may come from the graft donor. The CDR3 DNA sequence: TGCGCCAGCAGCTTGGAAGCCAGGGGGTTCGGCAATCAGCCCCAGCATTTT. Its translation: CASSLEARGFGNQPQHF.